This TCR beta chain was sequenced during a study of T cells in Graves' hyperthyroidism and ophthalmopathy. Overall study findings and caveats: Among clonotypes expanded in thyroid above 0.001, most were also found in blood. Ophthalmopathy and stable hyperthyroidism were told apart by a 13 V-J model.

This clonotype was seen at least ten times. What it binds is unknown. In germline, CDR1 is MGHRA, CDR2 YSYEKL. V lost 2 bases and J 4 bases, leaving 8 bases between the germline ends. This CDR3 has 13 amino acids. At least 3 on the Clinical Activity Score was recorded for ophthalmopathy patients, who also had NOSPECS grade at least 4 and duration under 3 months. There were TCR beta CDR3 regions amplified from RNA transcripts. HTBI primers were employed in a first-round RT-PCR of the TCR CDR3. Using its own MiXCR run on the multiplex PCR reads, TCRdb lists one record per CDR3 protein. The table lists 330,000 or so distinct CDR3 sequences, about a sixth of them singletons.

The sequenced material came from blood. The chain uses TRBV4-1 and TRBJ2-5, with D uncertain. This receptor was identified in a middle-aged woman with Graves' ophthalmopathy. CDR3 bases: TGCGCCAGCAGCCAACGCATTTTAGAGACCCAGTACTTC. This translates into CASSQRILETQYF.